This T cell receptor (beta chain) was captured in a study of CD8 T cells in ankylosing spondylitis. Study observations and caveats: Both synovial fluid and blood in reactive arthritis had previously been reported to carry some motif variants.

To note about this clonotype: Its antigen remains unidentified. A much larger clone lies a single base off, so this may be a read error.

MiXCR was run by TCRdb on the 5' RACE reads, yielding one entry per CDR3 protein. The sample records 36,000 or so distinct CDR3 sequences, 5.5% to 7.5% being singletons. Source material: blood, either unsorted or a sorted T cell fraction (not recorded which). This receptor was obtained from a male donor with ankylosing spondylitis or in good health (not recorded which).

CDR3 sequence (DNA): TGTGCCGGCAGGGTCGGGTGGCTCAATGAGCAGTTCTTC. Amino acids: CAGRVGWLNEQFF. The rearrangement joins TRBV6-2 or TRBV6-3 to TRBJ2-1, with D perhaps matching TRBD1 (5 bases). This CDR3 has 13 residues. Per germline, CDR1 MNHEY and CDR2 SVGEGT.